This T cell receptor (beta chain) is from a study of blood T cell repertoires in COVID-19. For the study at large: PBMCs, B-cell-depleted T cells, or T cells provided the cDNA or gDNA that made up the material.

TCRdb's table, derived via immunoSEQ multiplex PCR, lists solely in-frame clones and lacks some. The repertoire consists of about 78,000 clones, with nearly 90% occurring once and the leading ten covering 4.3%. Looked up from germline, CDR1 is MNHEY and CDR2 is SVGEGT. The CDR3 sequence is 17 residues long. V dropped 0 bases and J dropped 1; count of bases not matched to a gene: 6. The rearrangement links TRBV6-2 or TRBV6-3 to TRBJ1-1, with TRBD1 matching 9 bases. The TCR was taken from a woman older than 75 with active or convalescent COVID-19. The sequenced sample was peripheral blood. The CDR3 is CASSYSGGTGRNTEAFF. The DNA for the CDR3 is TGTGCCAGCAGTTACTCTGGTGGGACAGGGAGGAACACTGAAGCTTTCTTT.